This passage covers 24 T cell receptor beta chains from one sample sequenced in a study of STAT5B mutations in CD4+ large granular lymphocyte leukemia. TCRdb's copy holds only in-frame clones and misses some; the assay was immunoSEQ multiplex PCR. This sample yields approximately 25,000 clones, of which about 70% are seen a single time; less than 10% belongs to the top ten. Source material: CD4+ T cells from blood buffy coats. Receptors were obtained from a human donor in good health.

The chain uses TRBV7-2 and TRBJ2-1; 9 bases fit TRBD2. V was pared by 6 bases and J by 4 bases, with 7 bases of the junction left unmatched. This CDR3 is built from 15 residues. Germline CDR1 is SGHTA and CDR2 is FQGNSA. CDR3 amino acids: CASRVGLALYNEQFF. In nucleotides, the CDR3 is TGTGCCAGCAGGGTAGGACTAGCGCTTTACAATGAGCAGTTCTTC. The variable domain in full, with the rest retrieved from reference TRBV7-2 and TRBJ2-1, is GAGVSQSPSNKVTEKGKDVELRCDPISGHTALYWYRQSLGQGLEFLIYFQGNSAPDKSGLPSDRFSAERTGGSVSTLTIQRTQQEDSAVYLCASRVGLALYNEQFFGPGTRLTVL.

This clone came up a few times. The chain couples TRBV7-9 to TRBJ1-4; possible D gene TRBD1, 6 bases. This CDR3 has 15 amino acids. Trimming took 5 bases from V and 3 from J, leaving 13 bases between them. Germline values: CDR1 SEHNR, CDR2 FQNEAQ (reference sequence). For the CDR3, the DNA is TGTGCCAGCAGCGTAATGGGGGCGGCTAATGAAAAACTGTTTTTT. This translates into CASSVMGAANEKLFF.

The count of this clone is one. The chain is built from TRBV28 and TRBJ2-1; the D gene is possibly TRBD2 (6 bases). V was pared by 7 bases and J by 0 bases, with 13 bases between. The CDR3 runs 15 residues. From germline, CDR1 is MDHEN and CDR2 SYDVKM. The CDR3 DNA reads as TGTGCCAGCACCCTGGACTACGGCTCCTACAATGAGCAGTTCTTC. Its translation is CASTLDYGSYNEQFF.

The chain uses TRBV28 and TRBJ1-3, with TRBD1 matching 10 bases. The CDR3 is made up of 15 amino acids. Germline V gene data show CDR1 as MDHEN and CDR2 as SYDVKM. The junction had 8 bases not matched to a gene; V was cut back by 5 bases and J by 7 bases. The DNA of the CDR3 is TGTGCCAGCAGTCCGCGGACAGGGGGAAGGAACACCATATATTTT. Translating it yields CASSPRTGGRNTIYF.

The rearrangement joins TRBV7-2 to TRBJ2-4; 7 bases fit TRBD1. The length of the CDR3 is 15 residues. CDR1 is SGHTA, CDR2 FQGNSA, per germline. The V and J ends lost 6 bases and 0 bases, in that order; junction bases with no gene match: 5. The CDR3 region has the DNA TGTGCCAGCAGGACTACAGGGGTAGCCAAAAACATTCAGTACTTC. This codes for CASRTTGVAKNIQYF.

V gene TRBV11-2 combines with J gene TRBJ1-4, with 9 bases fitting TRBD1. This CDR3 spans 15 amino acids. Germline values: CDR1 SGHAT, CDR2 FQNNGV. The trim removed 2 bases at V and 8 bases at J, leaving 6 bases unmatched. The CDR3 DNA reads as TGTGCCAGCAGCTTACAACAGGGGGCCTACGAAAAACTGTTTTTT. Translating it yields CASSLQQGAYEKLFF.

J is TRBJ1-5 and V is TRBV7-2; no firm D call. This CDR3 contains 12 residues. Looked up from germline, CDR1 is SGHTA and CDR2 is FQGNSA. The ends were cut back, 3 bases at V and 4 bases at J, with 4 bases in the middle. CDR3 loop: CASSLGNQPQHF. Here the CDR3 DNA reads TGTGCCAGCAGCTTGGGTAATCAGCCCCAGCATTTT.

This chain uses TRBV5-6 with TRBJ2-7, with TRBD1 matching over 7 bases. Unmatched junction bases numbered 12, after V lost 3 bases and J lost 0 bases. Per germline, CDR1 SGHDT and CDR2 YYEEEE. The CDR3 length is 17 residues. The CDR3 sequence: CASSSSRDSRLSYEQYV. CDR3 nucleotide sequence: TGTGCCAGCAGCTCGTCCCGGGACAGCAGACTCTCCTACGAGCAGTACGTC.

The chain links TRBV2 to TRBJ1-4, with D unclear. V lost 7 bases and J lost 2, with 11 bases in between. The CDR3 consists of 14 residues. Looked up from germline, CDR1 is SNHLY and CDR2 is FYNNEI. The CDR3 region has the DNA TGTGCCAGCAAGGCAGACGCTACTAATGAAAAACTGTTTTTT. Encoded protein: CASKADATNEKLFF.

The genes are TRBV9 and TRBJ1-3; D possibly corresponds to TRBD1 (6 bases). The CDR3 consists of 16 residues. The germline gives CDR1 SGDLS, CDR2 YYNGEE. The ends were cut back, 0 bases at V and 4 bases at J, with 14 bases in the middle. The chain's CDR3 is CASSVAGPGDGNTIYF. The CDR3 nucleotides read TGTGCCAGCAGCGTAGCTGGCCCAGGGGACGGAAACACCATATATTTT.

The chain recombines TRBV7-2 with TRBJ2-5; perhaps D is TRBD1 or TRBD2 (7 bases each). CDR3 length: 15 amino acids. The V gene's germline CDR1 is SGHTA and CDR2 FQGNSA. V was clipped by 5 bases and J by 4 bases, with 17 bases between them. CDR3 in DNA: TGTGCCAGCAGCGCCCGGGCAGGGGGGGGAGAGACCCAGTACTTC. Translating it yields CASSARAGGGETQYF.

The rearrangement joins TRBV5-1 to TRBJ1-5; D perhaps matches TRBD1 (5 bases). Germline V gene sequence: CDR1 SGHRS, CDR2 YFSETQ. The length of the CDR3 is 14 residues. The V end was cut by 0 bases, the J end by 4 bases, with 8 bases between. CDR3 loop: CASSLGGENQPQHF. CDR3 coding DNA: TGCGCCAGCAGCTTGGGGGGGGAGAATCAGCCCCAGCATTTT.

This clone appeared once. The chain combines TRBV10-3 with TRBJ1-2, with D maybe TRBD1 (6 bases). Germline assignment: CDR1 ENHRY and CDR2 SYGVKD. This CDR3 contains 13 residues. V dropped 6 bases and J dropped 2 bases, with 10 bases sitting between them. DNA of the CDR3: TGTGCCATCAGGGAACAGGGAAACTATGGCTACACCTTC. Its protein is CAIREQGNYGYTF.

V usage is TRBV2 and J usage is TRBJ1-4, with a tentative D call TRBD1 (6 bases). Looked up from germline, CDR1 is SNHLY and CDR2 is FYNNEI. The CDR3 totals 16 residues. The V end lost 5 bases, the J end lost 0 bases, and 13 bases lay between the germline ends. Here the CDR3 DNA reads TGTGCCAGCAGTACGCGGGACACCGCAACTAATGAAAAACTGTTTTTT. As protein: CASSTRDTATNEKLFF.

The CDR3 region is CASSPGVGAGQPQHF. The CDR3 DNA is TGTGCCAGCAGCCCTGGAGTGGGAGCGGGTCAGCCCCAGCATTTT. The chain has TRBV7-2 and TRBJ1-5; D is uncertain. CDR1 and CDR2 (germline): SGHTA, FQGNSA. There are 15 residues in the CDR3. V lost 5 bases to trimming and J lost 6 bases, with 17 bases between them.

The CDR3, as DNA: TGTGCCAGCAGCCGTGGGGCCCACAATGAGCAGTTCTTC. Translation: CASSRGAHNEQFF. V gene TRBV14 combines with J gene TRBJ2-1; D perhaps matches TRBD1 (5 bases). The CDR3 consists of 13 residues. The V and J ends lost 4 bases and 5 bases respectively, with 9 bases between them. CDR1 and CDR2 from the germline V gene are SGHDN and FVKESK.

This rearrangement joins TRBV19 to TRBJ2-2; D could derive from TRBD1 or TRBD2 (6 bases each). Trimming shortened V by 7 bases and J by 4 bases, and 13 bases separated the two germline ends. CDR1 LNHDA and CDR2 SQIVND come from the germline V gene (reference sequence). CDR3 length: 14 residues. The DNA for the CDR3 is TGTGCCAGTAATTCCGGGGGCTTCACCGGGGAGCTGTTTTTT. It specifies CASNSGGFTGELFF.

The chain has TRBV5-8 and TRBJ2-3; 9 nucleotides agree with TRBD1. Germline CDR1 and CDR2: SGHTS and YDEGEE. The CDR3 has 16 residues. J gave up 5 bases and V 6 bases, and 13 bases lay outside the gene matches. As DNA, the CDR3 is TGTGCCAGCACTCTCGGGACAGGGTTTTTGGGAGATACGCAGTATTTT. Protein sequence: CASTLGTGFLGDTQYF.

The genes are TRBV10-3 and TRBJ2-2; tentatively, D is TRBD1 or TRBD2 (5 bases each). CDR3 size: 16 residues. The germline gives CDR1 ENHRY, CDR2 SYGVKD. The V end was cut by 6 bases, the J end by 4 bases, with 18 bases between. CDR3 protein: CAIRSSGAEPTGELFF. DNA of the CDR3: TGTGCCATCAGAAGCTCCGGGGCCGAACCCACCGGGGAGCTGTTTTTT.

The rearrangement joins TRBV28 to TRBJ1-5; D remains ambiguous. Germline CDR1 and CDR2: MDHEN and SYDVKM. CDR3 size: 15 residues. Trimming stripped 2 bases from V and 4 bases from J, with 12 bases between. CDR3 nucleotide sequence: TGTGCCAGCAGTTTAATGGGGTCGAGGAATCAGCCCCAGCATTTT. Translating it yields CASSLMGSRNQPQHF.

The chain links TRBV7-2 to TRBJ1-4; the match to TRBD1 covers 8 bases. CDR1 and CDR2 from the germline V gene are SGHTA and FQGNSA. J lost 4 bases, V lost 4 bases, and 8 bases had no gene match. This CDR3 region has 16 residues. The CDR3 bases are TGTGCCAGCAGCTGGGACAGGAGCCTCCTTAATGAAAAACTGTTTTTT. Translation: CASSWDRSLLNEKLFF.

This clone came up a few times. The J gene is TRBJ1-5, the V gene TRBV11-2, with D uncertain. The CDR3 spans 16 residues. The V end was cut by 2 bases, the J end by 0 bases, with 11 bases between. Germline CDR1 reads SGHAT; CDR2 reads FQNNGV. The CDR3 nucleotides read TGTGCCAGCAGCTTACGGGCAGACAATAGCAATCAGCCCCAGCATTTT. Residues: CASSLRADNSNQPQHF.

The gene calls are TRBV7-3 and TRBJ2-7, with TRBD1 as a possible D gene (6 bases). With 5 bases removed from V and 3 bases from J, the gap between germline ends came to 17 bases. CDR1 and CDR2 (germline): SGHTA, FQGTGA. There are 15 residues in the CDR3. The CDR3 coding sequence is TGTGCCAGCAGCGCTCCCCAGGGGCATGACTACGAGCAGTACTTC. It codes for CASSAPQGHDYEQYF.

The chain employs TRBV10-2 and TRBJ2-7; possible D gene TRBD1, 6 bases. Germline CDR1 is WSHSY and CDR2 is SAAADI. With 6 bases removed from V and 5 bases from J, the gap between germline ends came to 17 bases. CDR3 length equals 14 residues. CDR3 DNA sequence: TGCGCCAGCAGCGCCCGGACAGAACACCACGAGCAGTACTTC. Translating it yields CASSARTEHHEQYF.